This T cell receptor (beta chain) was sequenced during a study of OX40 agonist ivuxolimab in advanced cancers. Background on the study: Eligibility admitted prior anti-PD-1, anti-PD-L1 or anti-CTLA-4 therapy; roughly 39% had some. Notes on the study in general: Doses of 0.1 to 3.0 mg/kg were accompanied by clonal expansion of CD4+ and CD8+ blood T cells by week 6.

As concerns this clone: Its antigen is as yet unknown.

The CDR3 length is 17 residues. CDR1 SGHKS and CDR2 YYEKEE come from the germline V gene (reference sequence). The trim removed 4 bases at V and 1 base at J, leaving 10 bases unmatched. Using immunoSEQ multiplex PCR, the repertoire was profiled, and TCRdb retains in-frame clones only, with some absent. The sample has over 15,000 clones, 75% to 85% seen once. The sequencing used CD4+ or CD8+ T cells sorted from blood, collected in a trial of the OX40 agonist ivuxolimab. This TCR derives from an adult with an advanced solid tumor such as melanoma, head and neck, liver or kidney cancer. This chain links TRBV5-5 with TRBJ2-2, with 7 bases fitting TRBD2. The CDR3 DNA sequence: TGTGCCAGCAGCGGGAGGGTCCGCCAGGTGAACACCGGGGAGCTGTTTTTT. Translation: CASSGRVRQVNTGELFF. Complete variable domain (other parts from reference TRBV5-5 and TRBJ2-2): DAGVTQSPTHLIKTRGQQVTLRCSPISGHKSVSWYQQVLGQGPQFIFQYYEKEERGRGNFPDRFSARQFPNYSSELNVNALLLGDSALYLCASSGRVRQVNTGELFFGEGSRLTVL.